The clone carrying this TCR beta chain appeared many times. These data originate in a study of patients and donors after allogeneic stem cell transplantation. The V gene end was trimmed by 11 bases and the J gene end by 4 bases; junction bases not matched to a gene: 13. CDR3 length: 15 amino acids. TCRdb re-derived calls from the RT-PCR reads in MiXCR, one entry per CDR3 protein. The repertoire includes some 230,000 distinct CDR3 sequences, 13% to 15% of them detected once, and around 10% sits in the top ten. The sample comprised blood, either unsorted or a sorted T cell fraction (not recorded which). This chain joins TRBV12-3 or TRBV12-4 and TRBJ2-1; 8 bases are shared with TRBD2. This receptor was taken from a human donor who was either an allogeneic HSCT recipient or a stem cell or donor lymphocyte infusion donor (not recorded which). It is not recorded whose cells these are; they may come from a transplant donor. The CDR3 DNA reads as TGTGCCTCCAAGGGCGGAGCGGGAGTTTACAATGAGCAGTTCTTC. Protein product: CASKGGAGVYNEQFF.